This passage covers 22 T cell receptor beta chains from one sample sequenced in a study of blood T cell repertoires in COVID-19. Profiled with immunoSEQ multiplex PCR; TCRdb holds only in-frame clones, not every one. The table shows 100,000 to 150,000 clones, with roughly 86% occurring only once. The sequenced sample was peripheral blood. Source of these receptors: a woman in her seventies with COVID-19, enrolled during active disease.

The V call is TRBV1, the J call TRBJ1-5; TRBD1 was called by the table and not checked on the DNA. TRBV1 is labeled a pseudogene. CDR3 length equals 18 residues. The CDR3 DNA sequence: TGCACCAGCAGCCAAGCTGGGTCATCAGGGCTGGGCAATCAGCCCCAGCATTTT. This translates into CTSSQAGSSGLGNQPQHF.

This chain connects TRBV5-5 to TRBJ1-4; D not certain. The CDR3 sequence is 16 residues long. V was trimmed by 4 bases and J by 4 bases, leaving 17 bases between them. Germline V gene sequence: CDR1 SGHKS, CDR2 YYEKEE (reference sequence). CDR3 loop: CASSPYLGSGNEKLFF. The DNA of the CDR3 is TGTGCCAGCAGCCCATATCTCGGCTCGGGTAATGAAAAACTGTTTTTT.

The chain links TRBV12-3 or TRBV12-4 to TRBJ1-6; D remains unclear. The CDR3 runs 13 residues. The V end was cut by 2 bases, the J end by 9 bases, with 8 bases between. The CDR3 loop is CASSLMRVSPLHF. DNA for the CDR3: TGTGCCAGCAGTTTAATGAGGGTTTCACCCCTCCACTTT.

This chain uses TRBV5-1 with TRBJ1-3; D is ambiguous. The CDR3 length is 16 residues. In germline, CDR1 is SGHRS, CDR2 YFSETQ. Trimming shortened V by 0 bases and J by 2 bases, and 12 bases separated the two germline ends. This chain's CDR3 is CASSLEYGVTGNTIYF. The CDR3 DNA follows: TGCGCCAGCAGCTTGGAGTACGGGGTGACTGGAAACACCATATATTTT. Using reference TRBV5-1 and TRBJ1-3 for the parts outside the CDR3, the full variable domain is KAGVTQTPRYLIKTRGQQVTLSCSPISGHRSVSWYQQTPGQGLQFLFEYFSETQRNKGNFPGRFSGRQFSNSRSEMNVSTLELGDSALYLCASSLEYGVTGNTIYFGEGSWLTVV.

The V call is TRBV10-3, the J call TRBJ2-5; 10 positions agree with TRBD1. V lost 3 bases, J lost 7 bases, and 5 bases stayed unmatched. The germline V gene has CDR1 ENHRY and CDR2 SYGVKD. The CDR3 consists of 14 residues. The CDR3 region has the DNA TGTGCCATCAGTGATTGGACAGGGGGAGGGACCCAGTACTTC. Residues: CAISDWTGGGTQYF.

The chain uses TRBV5-1 and TRBJ1-1, with D perhaps TRBD1 (5 bases). The CDR3 spans 15 residues. Per the germline V gene, CDR1 is SGHRS and CDR2 is YFSETQ. The V gene lost 4 bases and the J gene lost 0 bases, with 13 bases spanning the gap. CDR3: CASSPPGGMNTEAFF. The CDR3 DNA sequence: TGCGCCAGCAGCCCCCCCGGGGGAATGAACACTGAAGCTTTCTTT.

This chain uses TRBV19 with TRBJ2-5; possibly TRBD2 for D (6 bases). CDR3 length equals 14 residues. V was clipped by 5 bases and J by 2 bases, with 12 bases between them. Looked up from germline, CDR1 is LNHDA and CDR2 is SQIVND (reference sequence). The CDR3 is CASSRDWVQETQYF. In DNA, the CDR3 is TGTGCCAGTAGTCGGGACTGGGTACAAGAGACCCAGTACTTC.

The CDR3 here is CASSQNRGETQYF. CDR3 bases: TGTGCCAGCAGCCAGAACAGGGGCGAGACCCAGTACTTC. The J gene is TRBJ2-5, the V gene TRBV7-2, with 7 bases identical to TRBD1. J was trimmed by 5 bases and V by 5 bases; bases with no gene match: 5. The CDR3 totals 13 residues. Germline V lookup: CDR1 SGHTA, CDR2 FQGNSA.

The chain recombines TRBV9 with TRBJ2-3; D is possibly TRBD2 (6 bases). This CDR3 has 20 amino acids. Germline V gene lookup returns CDR1 SGDLS and CDR2 YYNGEE. Between the trimmed V and J ends, which lost 0 bases and 0 bases, there was a span of 23 bases. DNA for the CDR3: TGTGCCAGCAGCGTAGACGGTAGAGGAGGGATTAAGATTAGCACAGATACGCAGTATTTT. Translated, it gives CASSVDGRGGIKISTDTQYF.

About this clone: Relative to the germline gene, one junction end is altered; a read error may explain this. This rearrangement joins TRBV5-8 to TRBJ2-1, with 7 positions matching TRBD2. CDR3 length: 12 amino acids. Germline V lookup: CDR1 SGHTS, CDR2 YDEGEE. CDR3: CASSLAGRGELF. The CDR3 nucleotides are TGTGCCAGCAGCTTGGCCGGACGGGGGGAGCTCTTC.

The V and J genes are TRBV6-4 and TRBJ1-2; tentative D call: TRBD1 (5 bases). Trimming cost V 3 bases and J 8 bases, with 16 bases left between them. In germline, CDR1 is MRHNA, CDR2 SNTAGT. The CDR3 loop spans 14 amino acids. The CDR3 nucleotides are TGTGCCAGCAGTGAAGGGGCCGCCACCGGCGGCTACACCTTC. Translation gives CASSEGAATGGYTF.

The chain uses TRBV12-3 or TRBV12-4 and TRBJ1-1, with a weak D call TRBD1 (6 bases). This CDR3 has 13 amino acids. V lost 10 bases and J 6 bases, leaving 18 bases between the germline ends. The CDR3: CATLNQGLSEAFF. CDR3 coding DNA: TGTGCCACCCTGAACCAGGGGCTCTCTGAAGCTTTCTTT.

The chain has TRBV19 and TRBJ1-4; TRBD1 is a possible D gene (5 bases). Germline-derived CDR1 and CDR2 are LNHDA and SQIVND (reference sequence). Trimming removed 5 bases at V and 7 bases at J, with 14 bases between. The CDR3 sequence is 14 residues long. CDR3: CASSPRAVVEKLFF. CDR3 DNA sequence: TGTGCCAGTAGTCCCAGGGCGGTGGTTGAAAAACTGTTTTTT.

Remarks on this clone: The same CDR3 also results from other DNA sequences found in this sample. The chain couples TRBV3-1 (or the pseudogene TRBV3-2) to TRBJ1-1, with D possibly being TRBD1 (6 bases). This CDR3 comprises 13 residues. Germline CDR1 LGHDT, CDR2 YNNKEL (reference sequence). The germline V and J ends were trimmed by 1 base and 5 bases, with 8 bases remaining between them. The DNA for the CDR3 is TGTGCCAGCAGCCAAGTCAGGGGAACTGAAGCTTTCTTT. It yields the protein CASSQVRGTEAFF.

The rearrangement links TRBV6-5 to TRBJ1-4, with D unresolved. This CDR3 contains 13 residues. Looked up from germline, CDR1 is MNHEY and CDR2 is SVGAGI. V lost 8 bases and J lost 8, with 15 bases in between. The CDR3 DNA is TGTGCCAGCCGTTTGGTAGGCAGGGAAAAACTGTTTTTT. This codes for CASRLVGREKLFF.

The chain is built from TRBV6-5 and TRBJ1-5; 7 bases are shared with TRBD1. The CDR3 is 12 residues long. With V trimmed by 4 bases and J by 7 bases, 1 base remained unmatched. Per germline, CDR1 MNHEY and CDR2 SVGAGI. This chain's CDR3 is CASSSGGQPQHF. CDR3 sequence (DNA): TGTGCCAGCAGTTCAGGGGGGCAGCCCCAGCATTTT.

Only one count was recorded for this clone. The chain recombines TRBV3-1 (or the pseudogene TRBV3-2) with TRBJ2-4, with TRBD2 matching 8 bases. The germline V gene has CDR1 LGHDT and CDR2 YNNKEL (reference sequence). This CDR3 spans 14 amino acids. The junction had 4 bases not matched to a gene; V was cut back by 4 bases and J by 5 bases. The CDR3 region has the DNA TGTGCCAGCAGCCTCCAGGGACTAGAAAACATTCAGTACTTC. Its translation is CASSLQGLENIQYF.

This chain connects TRBV3-1 (or the pseudogene TRBV3-2) to TRBJ1-1; D gene uncertain. Trimming pared 1 base from V and 8 bases from J, leaving 11 bases between. The CDR3 contains 13 residues. Germline values: CDR1 LGHDT, CDR2 YNNKEL (reference sequence). The chain's CDR3 is CASSQGQFSEAFF. The DNA for the CDR3 is TGTGCCAGCAGCCAAGGGCAGTTTTCCGAAGCTTTCTTT.

Notes on this clone: The junction departs from germline at one end; a sequencing error may be responsible. This sequence joins TRBV5-4 and TRBJ1-1; TRBD1 aligns across 10 bases. The germline CDR1 and CDR2 sequences are SGHNT and YYREEE (reference sequence). The CDR3 runs 13 residues. The CDR3 is CASSLEQWDRGVF. CDR3 DNA: TGTGCCAGCAGCTTGGAGCAGTGGGACAGGGGAGTCTTT.

This clone was found once. The V call is TRBV2, the J call TRBJ2-7, with a weak D call TRBD1 (6 bases). Germline V lookup: CDR1 SNHLY, CDR2 FYNNEI. Trimming left V 6 bases short and J 4 bases short, with 19 bases between. The length of the CDR3 is 15 residues. CDR3 bases: TGTGCCAGCAGCCTACAGGGATCGGGAAAATACGAGCAGTACTTC. Translating gives CASSLQGSGKYEQYF.

This rearrangement joins TRBV30 to TRBJ1-1, with 7 bases that match TRBD1. CDR3 length: 14 residues. V lost 5 bases, J lost 2 bases, and 8 bases stayed unmatched. The germline gives CDR1 GTSNPN, CDR2 SVGIG (reference sequence). CDR3 in amino acids: CAWRGQGGNTEAFF. The CDR3 nucleotides are TGTGCCTGGCGAGGGCAGGGGGGCAACACTGAAGCTTTCTTT.

This clone came up once. This chain links TRBV6-5 with TRBJ2-5; the match to TRBD2 covers 7 bases. Germline V gene sequence: CDR1 MNHEY, CDR2 SVGAGI. CDR3 length equals 15 residues. V lost 2 bases and J lost 3; bases outside the gene matches: 6. DNA for the CDR3: TGTGCCAGCAGTTACGTTTATGGGGGGGAAGAGACCCAGTACTTC. It yields the protein CASSYVYGGEETQYF.